This T cell receptor (beta chain) was sequenced in a study of neurological immune-mediated disorders. V was pared by 4 bases and J by 4 bases, with 12 bases between. This CDR3 is built from 14 residues. Germline-derived CDR1 and CDR2 are MNHEY and SVGAGI. TCRdb reprocessed the 5' RACE reads with MiXCR, giving one entry per CDR3 protein. The repertoire holds about 120,000 distinct CDR3 sequences, roughly 3.2% seen once, with 1% to 1.5% in the top ten. The chain uses TRBV6-5 and TRBJ2-3; the D gene is possibly TRBD1 (5 bases). This receptor was obtained from a woman younger than 45 with multiple sclerosis. Sequencing input: PBMCs. CDR3 sequence: CASSFQGLADTQYF. In DNA form, the CDR3 reads TGTGCCAGCAGTTTTCAGGGTTTGGCAGATACGCAGTATTTT.